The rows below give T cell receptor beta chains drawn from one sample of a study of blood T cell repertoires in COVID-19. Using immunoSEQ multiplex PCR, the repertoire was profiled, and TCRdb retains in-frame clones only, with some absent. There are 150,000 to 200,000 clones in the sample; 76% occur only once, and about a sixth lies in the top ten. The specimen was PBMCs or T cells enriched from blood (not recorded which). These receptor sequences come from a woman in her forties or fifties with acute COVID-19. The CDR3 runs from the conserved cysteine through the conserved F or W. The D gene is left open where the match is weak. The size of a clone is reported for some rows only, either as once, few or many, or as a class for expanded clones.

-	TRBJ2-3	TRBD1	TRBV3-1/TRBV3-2	CASSRQGPDTQYF	TGTGCCAGCAGCCGACAGGGCCCAGATACGCAGTATTTT
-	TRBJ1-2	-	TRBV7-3	CASSLNPADGYTF	TGTGCCAGCAGCTTAAACCCCGCGGATGGCTACACCTTC
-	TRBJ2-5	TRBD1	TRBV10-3	CAISGQGGQETQYF	TGTGCCATCAGTGGACAGGGTGGGCAAGAGACCCAGTACTTC
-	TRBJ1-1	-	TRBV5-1	CASSPLGGNTEAFF	TGCGCCAGCAGCCCCCTCGGGGGGAACACTGAAGCTTTCTTT
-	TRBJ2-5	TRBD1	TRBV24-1	CATSDYRRGRQETQYF	TGTGCCACCAGTGATTATCGCAGGGGGCGCCAAGAGACCCAGTACTTC
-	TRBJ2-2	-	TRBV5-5	CASSLHGLHTGELFF	TGTGCCAGCAGCTTGCACGGACTACACACCGGGGAGCTGTTTTTT
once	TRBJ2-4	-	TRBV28	CASSLLDRRSLAKNIQYF	TGTGCCAGCAGTTTATTAGACAGACGTTCTCTAGCCAAAAACATTCAGTACTTC
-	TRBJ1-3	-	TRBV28	CASSSLGGTGNTIYF	TGTGCCAGCAGTTCCCTCGGGGGGACTGGAAACACCATATATTTT
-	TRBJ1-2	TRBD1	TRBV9	CASSAGGATGDYTF	TGTGCCAGCAGCGCTGGAGGGGCTACAGGGGACTACACCTTC
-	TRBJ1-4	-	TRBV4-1	CASSQEGGAPNEKLFF	TGCGCCAGCAGCCAAGAGGGGGGGGCTCCTAATGAAAAACTGTTTTTT
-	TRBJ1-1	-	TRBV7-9	CASRVPTENTEAFF	TGTGCCAGCAGAGTCCCGACAGAGAACACTGAAGCTTTCTTT
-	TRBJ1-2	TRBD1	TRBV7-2	CASSLASGGGYGYTF	TGTGCCAGCAGCTTAGCTTCAGGGGGAGGCTATGGCTACACCTTC
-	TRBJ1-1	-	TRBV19	CASSMGEVNTEAFF	TGTGCCAGTAGTATGGGAGAAGTGAACACTGAAGCTTTCTTT
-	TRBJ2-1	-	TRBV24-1	CATSDPGRESAYNEQFF	TGTGCCACCAGTGACCCCGGACGGGAGAGCGCCTACAATGAGCAGTTCTTC
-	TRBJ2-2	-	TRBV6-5	CASSLQEVGTGELFF	TGTGCCAGCAGTCTCCAGGAGGTGGGCACCGGGGAGCTGTTTTTT
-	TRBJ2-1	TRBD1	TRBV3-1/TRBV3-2	CASSQTSGTGPYNEQFF	TGTGCCAGCAGCCAGACATCCGGGACAGGGCCCTACAATGAGCAGTTCTTC
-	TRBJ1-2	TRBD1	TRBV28	CASSLILGQGGGYTF	TGTGCCAGCAGTCTTATACTGGGACAGGGGGGTGGCTACACCTTC
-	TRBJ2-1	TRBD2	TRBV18	CASSPGLADREQFF	TGTGCCAGCTCACCGGGACTAGCGGATCGGGAGCAGTTCTTC
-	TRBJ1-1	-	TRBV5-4	CASRDGSVTEAFF	TGTGCCAGCAGGGACGGGAGCGTCACTGAAGCTTTCTTT
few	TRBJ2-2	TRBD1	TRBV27	CASSLSLGQNSGELFF	TGTGCCAGCAGTTTGTCCCTGGGACAGAATTCCGGGGAGCTGTTTTTT
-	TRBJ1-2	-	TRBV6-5	CACGNSGGANYGYTF	TGTGCCTGCGGGAATTCGGGGGGCGCTAACTATGGCTACACCTTC
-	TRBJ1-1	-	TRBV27	CASRGGWEFEAFF	TGTGCCAGTAGGGGGGGTTGGGAATTTGAAGCTTTCTTT
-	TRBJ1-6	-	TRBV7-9	CASSLVGGGSYSPLHF	TGTGCCAGCAGCTTAGTGGGGGGGGGCTCTTACTCACCCCTCCACTTT
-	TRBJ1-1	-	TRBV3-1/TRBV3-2	CASSPDKGYTEAFF	TGTGCCAGCAGCCCAGACAAGGGGTACACTGAAGCTTTCTTT
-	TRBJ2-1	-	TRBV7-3	CASSLGRTVPPYNEQFF	TGTGCCAGCAGCTTAGGCCGGACAGTTCCCCCCTACAATGAGCAGTTCTTC
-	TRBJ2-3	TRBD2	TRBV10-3	CATERESTDTQYF	TGTGCCACTGAGCGGGAGAGCACAGATACGCAGTATTTT
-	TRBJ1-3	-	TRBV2	CASRPAGSLVFGNTIYF	TGTGCCAGCAGGCCAGCAGGATCCCTCGTGTTTGGAAACACCATATATTTT
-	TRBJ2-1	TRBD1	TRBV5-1	CASSQGAHEQFF	TGCGCCAGCAGTCAGGGGGCACATGAGCAGTTCTTC
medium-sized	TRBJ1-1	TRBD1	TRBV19	CASSWGRGHTEAFF	TGTGCCAGTAGCTGGGGCAGGGGGCACACTGAAGCTTTCTTT
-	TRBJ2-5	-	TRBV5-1	CASNFGGIGETQYF	TGCGCCAGCAACTTTGGGGGGATTGGAGAGACCCAGTACTTC
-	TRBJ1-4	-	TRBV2	CASRWTVSEKLFF	TGTGCCAGCCGTTGGACAGTGAGTGAAAAACTGTTTTTT
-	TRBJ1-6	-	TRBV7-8	CASTSSYNSPLHF	TGTGCCAGCACCAGCTCCTATAATTCACCCCTCCACTTT